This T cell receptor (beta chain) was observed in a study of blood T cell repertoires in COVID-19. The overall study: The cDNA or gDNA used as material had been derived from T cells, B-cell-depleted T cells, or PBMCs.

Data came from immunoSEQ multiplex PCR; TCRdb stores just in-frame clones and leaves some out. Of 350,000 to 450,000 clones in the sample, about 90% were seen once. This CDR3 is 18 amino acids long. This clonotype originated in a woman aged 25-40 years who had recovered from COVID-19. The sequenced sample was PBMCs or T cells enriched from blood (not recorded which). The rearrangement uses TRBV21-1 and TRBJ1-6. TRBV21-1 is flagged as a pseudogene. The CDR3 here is CASSKAPTPGSYNSPLHF. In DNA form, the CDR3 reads TGTGCCAGCAGCAAAGCGCCCACTCCCGGCTCCTATAATTCACCCCTCCACTTT.